Listed below are T cell receptor beta chains from one sample, sequenced in a study of blood T cell repertoires in COVID-19. Method: immunoSEQ multiplex PCR; TCRdb's copy keeps in-frame clones and lacks some. The sample lists about 300,000 clones; around nine tenths were seen once. Source material: peripheral blood. The source of these receptors is a man in his forties with acute or convalescent COVID-19. CDR3s include the opening cysteine and the closing phenylalanine or tryptophan. Fields, in order: J gene, clone size, V gene, D gene, CDR3 DNA, CDR3 protein. The D gene is left open where the match is weak. Size is omitted from some rows. Given values are once, few, many or a class for expanded clones.

j_call: TRBJ1-2; clone_size: .; v_call: TRBV2; d_call: TRBD1; cdr3_nt: TGTGCCAGCAGCGCACAGGGGCCCTATGGCTACACCTTC; cdr3_aa: CASSAQGPYGYTF
j_call: TRBJ2-1; clone_size: few; v_call: TRBV10-1; d_call: TRBD1; cdr3_nt: TGCGCCAACTTTTGGGACAGCTACAATGAGCAGTTCTTC; cdr3_aa: CANFWDSYNEQFF
j_call: TRBJ1-6; clone_size: .; v_call: TRBV5-1; d_call: .; cdr3_nt: TGCGCCAGCAGCTTGGTAGGGGTCAATTCACCCCTCCACTTT; cdr3_aa: CASSLVGVNSPLHF
j_call: TRBJ1-6; clone_size: .; v_call: TRBV5-1; d_call: TRBD1; cdr3_nt: TGCGCCAGCAGACCAGGACAGGGAGGTTCACCCCTCCACTTT; cdr3_aa: CASRPGQGGSPLHF
j_call: TRBJ1-3; clone_size: .; v_call: TRBV15; d_call: .; cdr3_nt: TGTGCCACCAGCCCAGAACGAGGGTACACTGGAAACACCATATATTTT; cdr3_aa: CATSPERGYTGNTIYF
j_call: TRBJ2-1; clone_size: .; v_call: TRBV5-1; d_call: TRBD2; cdr3_nt: TGCGCCAGCAGCTTGGCCGTCGGTTTCGGGCGGGGGGACAATGAGCAGTTCTTC; cdr3_aa: CASSLAVGFGRGDNEQFF
j_call: TRBJ1-6; clone_size: few; v_call: TRBV11-2; d_call: .; cdr3_nt: TGTGCCAGCAGCTTAGATTGGGCCTCCGGGGGCTCCTATAATTCACCCCTCCACTTT; cdr3_aa: CASSLDWASGGSYNSPLHF
j_call: TRBJ2-7; clone_size: once; v_call: TRBV14; d_call: .; cdr3_nt: TGTGCCAGCAGCCGAGGGCCTAGGAACGAGCAGTACTTC; cdr3_aa: CASSRGPRNEQYF
j_call: TRBJ1-2; clone_size: .; v_call: TRBV3-1/TRBV3-2; d_call: .; cdr3_nt: TGTGCCAGCAGCCCTCTGGGGCAGGCCCCACCCTATAACTATGGCTACACCTTC; cdr3_aa: CASSPLGQAPPYNYGYTF
j_call: TRBJ1-1; clone_size: .; v_call: TRBV3-1/TRBV3-2; d_call: .; cdr3_nt: TGTGCCAGCAGCCAGACTAGGGTAACTGAAGCTTTCTTT; cdr3_aa: CASSQTRVTEAFF
j_call: TRBJ1-5; clone_size: .; v_call: TRBV2; d_call: TRBD1; cdr3_nt: TGTGCCAGCAGTGACAGGGGGCGACAGCCCCAGCATTTT; cdr3_aa: CASSDRGRQPQHF
j_call: TRBJ2-5; clone_size: .; v_call: TRBV11-3; d_call: .; cdr3_nt: TGTGCCAGCAGCCGAGGGGGGGGAGAGACCCAGTACTTC; cdr3_aa: CASSRGGGETQYF
j_call: TRBJ1-6; clone_size: .; v_call: TRBV28; d_call: TRBD1; cdr3_nt: TGTGCCAGCAGTTTACCGGGGACAGGGTTATCGCCACCCCTCCACTTT; cdr3_aa: CASSLPGTGLSPPLHF
j_call: TRBJ1-5; clone_size: .; v_call: TRBV5-6; d_call: .; cdr3_nt: TGTGCCAGCAGCTTGGGCGGAAGAAGCAATCAGCCCCAGCATTTT; cdr3_aa: CASSLGGRSNQPQHF
j_call: TRBJ1-1; clone_size: .; v_call: TRBV18; d_call: .; cdr3_nt: TGTGCCAGCTCACCACCGCAAGCGACGAGGCCTGAAGCTTTCTTT; cdr3_aa: CASSPPQATRPEAFF
j_call: TRBJ2-5; clone_size: .; v_call: TRBV2; d_call: TRBD1; cdr3_nt: TGTGCCAGCTCACCAGGGGGTCGGGAGACCCAGTACTTC; cdr3_aa: CASSPGGRETQYF
j_call: TRBJ1-1; clone_size: .; v_call: TRBV19; d_call: .; cdr3_nt: TGTGCCAGTAAGCGGGGAGGGGCGCGCGGGGTGAACACTGAAGCTTTCTTT; cdr3_aa: CASKRGGARGVNTEAFF
j_call: TRBJ2-3; clone_size: once; v_call: TRBV29-1; d_call: TRBD2; cdr3_nt: TGCAGCGCCCCCCTGGGCGGGGGGGCCTCAACAGATACGCAGTATTTT; cdr3_aa: CSAPLGGGASTDTQYF
j_call: TRBJ2-1; clone_size: few; v_call: TRBV5-1; d_call: .; cdr3_nt: TGCGCCAGCAGCTTGGAAGGGGGAGCACACAATGAGCAGTTCTTC; cdr3_aa: CASSLEGGAHNEQFF
j_call: TRBJ1-2; clone_size: .; v_call: TRBV4-1; d_call: .; cdr3_nt: TGCGCCAGCAGCCAAGGAGCGACCCTCTACTATGGCTACACCTTC; cdr3_aa: CASSQGATLYYGYTF
j_call: TRBJ1-1; clone_size: .; v_call: TRBV6-6; d_call: .; cdr3_nt: TGTGCCAGCAGTTACAGGACAGACACTGAAGCTTTCTTT; cdr3_aa: CASSYRTDTEAFF
j_call: TRBJ2-3; clone_size: .; v_call: TRBV10-1; d_call: TRBD2; cdr3_nt: TGCGCCAGCAGTGACTTACTAGCGGGGGGTGCAGATACGCAGTATTTT; cdr3_aa: CASSDLLAGGADTQYF
j_call: TRBJ2-3; clone_size: .; v_call: TRBV7-2; d_call: TRBD2; cdr3_nt: TGTGCCAGCAGCTTAGGGGCTAGCGGGGATACAGATACGCAGTATTTT; cdr3_aa: CASSLGASGDTDTQYF
j_call: TRBJ1-1; clone_size: .; v_call: TRBV13; d_call: .; cdr3_nt: TGTGCCAGCAGCCGATTAGGGGTGGCGCACCCTGAAGCTTTCTTT; cdr3_aa: CASSRLGVAHPEAFF
j_call: TRBJ2-7; clone_size: many; v_call: TRBV4-1; d_call: TRBD1; cdr3_nt: TGCGCCAGCAGCCATCTGACAGGGGGCTCCTACGAGCAGTACTTC; cdr3_aa: CASSHLTGGSYEQYF
j_call: TRBJ2-1; clone_size: .; v_call: TRBV5-1; d_call: TRBD1; cdr3_nt: TGCGCCAGCAGCTTCGGACAGGGGAATAGCAATGAGCAGTTCTTC; cdr3_aa: CASSFGQGNSNEQFF
j_call: TRBJ2-3; clone_size: .; v_call: TRBV7-8; d_call: TRBD2; cdr3_nt: TGTGCCAGCAGCGGGAGGACTAGCGGGGGCACAGATACGCAGTATTTT; cdr3_aa: CASSGRTSGGTDTQYF
j_call: TRBJ1-5; clone_size: .; v_call: TRBV10-3; d_call: .; cdr3_nt: TGTGCCATCAGTGATGGGGGGAACGGCAATCAGCCCCAGCATTTT; cdr3_aa: CAISDGGNGNQPQHF
j_call: TRBJ1-1; clone_size: once; v_call: TRBV12-3/TRBV12-4; d_call: .; cdr3_nt: TGTGCCAGCAGTTTAAACAGTGTAGTGGCTTTCTTT; cdr3_aa: CASSLNSVVAFF
j_call: TRBJ2-5; clone_size: .; v_call: TRBV11-2; d_call: .; cdr3_nt: TGTGCCAGCAGCTTAGACCCTCTCAGGCAGTTTCAAGAGACCCAGTACTTC; cdr3_aa: CASSLDPLRQFQETQYF
j_call: TRBJ2-1; clone_size: .; v_call: TRBV10-3; d_call: TRBD2; cdr3_nt: TGTGCCATCAGTGTGCTAGCGGGGGGGCCGTCCTACAATGAGCAGTTCTTC; cdr3_aa: CAISVLAGGPSYNEQFF
j_call: TRBJ2-2; clone_size: few; v_call: TRBV5-4; d_call: TRBD1; cdr3_nt: TGTGCCAGCAGCACGACAGGGACCGGGGAGCTGTTTTTT; cdr3_aa: CASSTTGTGELFF
j_call: TRBJ2-7; clone_size: .; v_call: TRBV6-5; d_call: TRBD1; cdr3_nt: TGTGCCAGCAGGAGGACAGGGGGCTCCTACGAGCAGTACTTC; cdr3_aa: CASRRTGGSYEQYF
j_call: TRBJ1-6; clone_size: .; v_call: TRBV30; d_call: .; cdr3_nt: TGTGCCTGGAGTGTACAGCTATATAATTCACCCCTCCACTTT; cdr3_aa: CAWSVQLYNSPLHF
j_call: TRBJ1-2; clone_size: once; v_call: TRBV12-3/TRBV12-4; d_call: .; cdr3_nt: TGTGCCAGCTCCACAGGGAGCGGCTACACCTTC; cdr3_aa: CASSTGSGYTF